The subject of this entry is one T cell receptor (beta chain). The antigen remains unidentified. 13 Jbeta primers and 60 Vbeta primers were used for the PCR. Libraries were prepared by immunoSEQ multiplex PCR; TCRdb keeps only in-frame clonotypes and omits some of them. Among over 150,000 clones listed, 60% to 80% were seen once. CDR1 is LNHNV, CDR2 YYDKDF, per germline (reference sequence). The V segment lost 1 base and the J segment 1 base; nucleotides outside the gene matches: 4. This CDR3 spans 15 amino acids. This entry belongs to a study of cytomegalovirus exposure and HLA in healthy donors. Study-wide context: Genetic ancestry analysis placed around four fifths of the 398 donors that were genotyped in the Caucasian-associated cluster. Study-level points and caveats: Most TCR sequences showed up rarely, but some public TCRs showed up in many donors. Donors belonging to an Asian-associated ancestry cluster reportedly showed fewer N-insertions in productive TCRs than the roughly 680-donor mean, according to what a later analysis found.

Sequencing used PBMCs. This TCR was recovered from a male donor in good health and CMV-seronegative. The chain employs TRBV15 and TRBJ2-7; 7 positions agree with TRBD1. For the CDR3, the DNA is TGTGCCACCAGCAGAGGAGGGGGCAGGTCCTACGAGCAGTACTTC. It is translated as CATSRGGGRSYEQYF.